This T cell receptor (beta chain) was profiled in a study of T cell repertoires in cytomegalovirus infection. Study summary: Well-studied HLA-B-restricted CMV epitopes were used in the study alongside recently identified HLA-C-restricted ones.

This clonotype occurred many times. Antigen: not known. CDR3 size: 15 residues. Germline CDR1 is SNHLY and CDR2 is FYNNEI. V lost 4 bases to trimming and J lost 2 bases, with 12 bases between them. MiXCR, run by TCRdb on the reads, gives a single entry per CDR3 protein. There are about a million distinct CDR3 sequences in the sample; roughly 31% occur only once, and over 10% lies in the top ten. Regarding the study as a whole: Ex vivo responses were dominated by HLA-C-restricted CMV-specific TCR beta clonotypes.

The receptor was isolated from a human donor in good health (CMV status not recorded). Some clones in this sample may be carry-over from other donors' samples. The sequencing here drew on cultured CD8+ T cells from PBMCs, taken from culture after CMV antigen stimulation. The chain carries TRBV2 and TRBJ1-5; possibly TRBD1 for D (5 bases). The CDR3: CASSGGVLGNQPQHF. CDR3 bases: TGTGCCAGCAGTGGGGGGGTCCTGGGCAATCAGCCCCAGCATTTT.